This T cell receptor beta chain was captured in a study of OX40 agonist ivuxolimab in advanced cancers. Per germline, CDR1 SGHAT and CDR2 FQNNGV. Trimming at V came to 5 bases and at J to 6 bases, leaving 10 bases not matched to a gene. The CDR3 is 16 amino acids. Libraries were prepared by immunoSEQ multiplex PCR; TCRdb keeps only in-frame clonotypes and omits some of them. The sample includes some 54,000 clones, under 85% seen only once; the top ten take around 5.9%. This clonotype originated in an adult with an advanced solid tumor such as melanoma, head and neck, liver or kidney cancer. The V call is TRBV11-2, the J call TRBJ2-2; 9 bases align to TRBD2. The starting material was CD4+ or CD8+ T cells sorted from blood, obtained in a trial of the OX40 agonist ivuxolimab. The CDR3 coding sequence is TGTGCCAGCAGCCTAATCCGCGGGAGGGCGGCCGGGGAGCTGTTTTTT. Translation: CASSLIRGRAAGELFF.